Reported below is one T cell receptor (beta chain). Sequencing used immunoSEQ multiplex PCR; TCRdb keeps in-frame clones, though not all of them. The repertoire holds about 20,000 clones, with 80% to 90% as singletons. The CDR3 loop spans 14 amino acids. Trimming shortened V by 1 base and J by 4 bases, and 9 bases separated the two germline ends. In germline, CDR1 is MNHNS, CDR2 SASEGT. The record originates from a study of T cell changes during pregnancy in multiple sclerosis. The clonotype comes from a female donor in good health, enrolled as a control in a pregnancy study. The chain couples TRBV6-1 to TRBJ2-3, with a tentative D call TRBD2 (6 bases). The material sequenced was CD8+ T cells from peripheral blood mononuclear cells, taken after pregnancy. The CDR3 sequence: CASSEGGDPDTQYF. The CDR3, as DNA: TGTGCCAGCAGTGAAGGCGGGGACCCAGATACGCAGTATTTT.